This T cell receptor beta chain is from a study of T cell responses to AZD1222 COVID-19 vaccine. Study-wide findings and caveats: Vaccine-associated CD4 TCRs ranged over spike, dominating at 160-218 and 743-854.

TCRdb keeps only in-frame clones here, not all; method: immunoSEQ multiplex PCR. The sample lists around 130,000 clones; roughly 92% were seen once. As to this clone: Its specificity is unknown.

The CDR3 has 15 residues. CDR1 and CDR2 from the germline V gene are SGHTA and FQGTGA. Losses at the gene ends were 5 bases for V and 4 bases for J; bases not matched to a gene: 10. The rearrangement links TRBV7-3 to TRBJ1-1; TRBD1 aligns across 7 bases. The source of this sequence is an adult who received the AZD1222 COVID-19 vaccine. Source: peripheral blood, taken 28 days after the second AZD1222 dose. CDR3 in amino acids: CASSLIDRVGTEAFF. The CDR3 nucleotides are TGTGCCAGCAGCCTAATCGACAGGGTCGGCACTGAAGCTTTCTTT.